One and the same sample provided the 14 T cell receptor beta chains below, sequenced in a study of cytomegalovirus exposure and HLA in healthy donors. The PCR employed 60 Vbeta primers together with 13 Jbeta primers. The assay was immunoSEQ multiplex PCR, and TCRdb's table has in-frame clones only and misses some. The sample lists over 150,000 clones; over 70% were seen once. The material sequenced was PBMCs. These TCRs come from a woman aged 45-59 years in good health and CMV-seropositive.

This clone was counted between two and nine times. The rearrangement uses TRBV9 and TRBJ1-2; D gene ambiguous. Deletions cut 7 bases from V and 7 bases from J, with 14 bases between. CDR1 and CDR2 from the germline V gene are SGDLS and YYNGEE. This CDR3 contains 12 residues. CDR3 DNA: TGTGCCAGCGAGAGGGCGAGATTTGGCTACACCTTC. It yields the protein CASERARFGYTF.

With regard to this clone: Other DNA sequences in the sample encode the same CDR3. The chain has TRBV7-9 and TRBJ1-4; 8 bases fit TRBD1. The CDR3 extends over 14 amino acids. V lost 3 bases to trimming and J lost 7 bases; unmatched junction nucleotides: 4. Germline CDR1 SEHNR, CDR2 FQNEAQ (reference sequence). DNA of the CDR3: TGTGCCAGCAGCTTGGGGACAGGTGGTGAAAAACTGTTTTTT. As protein: CASSLGTGGEKLFF.

This chain joins TRBV7-2 and TRBJ2-5; 9 bases are shared with TRBD2. The CDR3 is 15 amino acids. CDR1 and CDR2 from the germline V gene are SGHTA and FQGNSA. V lost 1 base, J lost 5 bases, and 5 bases stayed unmatched. CDR3 sequence (DNA): TGTGCCAGCAGCTTAGGCGGGAGGGGGATGGAGACCCAGTACTTC. It translates to CASSLGGRGMETQYF.

The chain recombines TRBV14 with TRBJ2-1, with 9 nucleotides matching TRBD2. The CDR3 is 16 residues long. V lost 0 bases, J lost 8 bases, and 8 bases stayed unmatched. Germline lookup yields CDR1 SGHDN and CDR2 FVKESK. CDR3 DNA: TGTGCCAGCAGCCAAGATTTCGGGACTAGCAGCGATGAGCAGTTCTTC. Translated: CASSQDFGTSSDEQFF.

The rearrangement links TRBV29-1 to TRBJ2-5; D possibly corresponds to TRBD2 (6 bases). The germline CDR1 and CDR2 sequences are SQVTM and ANQGSEA. V gave up 4 bases and J gave up 5 bases, with 17 bases separating them. The CDR3 runs 14 residues. CDR3 loop: CSVGGVDGGETQYF. The CDR3, as DNA: TGCAGCGTTGGCGGGGTCGACGGCGGTGAGACCCAGTACTTC.

The CDR3 spells CASSPRGEETQYF. CDR3 coding DNA: TGTGCCAGCAGCCCCAGGGGGGAGGAGACCCAGTACTTC. This chain uses TRBV7-2 with TRBJ2-5, with D possibly matching TRBD1 (7 bases). CDR3 size: 13 residues. Trimming took 5 bases from V and 5 from J, leaving 12 bases between them. Germline V CDR1 and CDR2: SGHTA, FQGNSA.

This chain links TRBV30 with TRBJ1-1, with D maybe TRBD1 (6 bases). This CDR3 contains 13 residues. V lost 3 bases and J 3 bases, leaving 11 bases between the germline ends. CDR1 is GTSNPN and CDR2 is SVGIG in the germline V gene (reference sequence). The CDR3 reads CAWSRGEHTEAFF. The CDR3 DNA reads TGTGCCTGGAGCAGGGGTGAACACACTGAAGCTTTCTTT. Variable domain in full (rest from reference TRBV30 and TRBJ1-1): SQTIHQWPATLVQPVGSPLSLECTVEGTSNPNLYWYRQAAGRGLQLLFYSVGIGQISSEVPQNLSASRPQDRQFILSSKKLLLSDSGFYLCAWSRGEHTEAFFGQGTRLTVV.

This sequence joins TRBV7-3 and TRBJ1-2, with a tentative D call TRBD1 (6 bases). CDR3 length equals 14 residues. Trimming shortened V by 6 bases and J by 2 bases, and 13 bases separated the two germline ends. In germline, CDR1 is SGHTA, CDR2 FQGTGA. The CDR3 DNA follows: TGTGCCAGCAGGAACCGGGACACCAACTATGGCTACACCTTC. This encodes CASRNRDTNYGYTF.

This chain uses TRBV21-1 with TRBJ1-4. TRBV21-1 is termed a pseudogene. The CDR3 extends over 14 amino acids. Here the CDR3 reads CASSKVGSNEKLFF. CDR3 DNA: TGTGCCAGCAGCAAAGTTGGTAGTAATGAAAAACTGTTTTTT.

The V call is TRBV4-3, the J call TRBJ1-1; D remains ambiguous. Trimming pared 0 bases from V and 1 base from J, leaving 6 bases between. CDR1 is LGHNA and CDR2 is YSLEER in the germline V gene. The CDR3 sequence is 14 residues long. In DNA form, the CDR3 reads TGCGCCAGCAGCCAAGATAAGAGGAACACTGAAGCTTTCTTT. Translation gives CASSQDKRNTEAFF.

This chain uses TRBV6-5 with TRBJ1-1; D gene ambiguous. The CDR3 is 13 amino acids. The germline V gene encodes CDR1 MNHEY and CDR2 SVGAGI. V was clipped by 6 bases and J by 8 bases, with 16 bases between them. CDR3 loop: CASSKGGHLEAFF. CDR3 sequence (DNA): TGTGCCAGCAGCAAGGGAGGGCACCTCGAAGCTTTCTTT.

This clone was observed a handful of times. The genes are TRBV11-2 and TRBJ2-2, with TRBD2 as a possible D gene (6 bases). V was clipped by 3 bases and J by 6 bases, with 11 bases between them. Germline V gives CDR1 SGHAT, CDR2 FQNNGV. The CDR3 extends over 14 amino acids. Here the CDR3 DNA reads TGTGCCAGCAGCTTCGGGGGAGCGGCCGGGGAGCTGTTTTTT. It yields the protein CASSFGGAAGELFF.

This chain uses TRBV5-6 with TRBJ2-7, with D perhaps TRBD2 (7 bases). V was cut by 3 bases and J by 5 bases, with 21 bases left in between. There are 16 residues in the CDR3. Germline lookup yields CDR1 SGHDT and CDR2 YYEEEE. The CDR3 reads CASSSTPGGLSHEQYF. As DNA, the CDR3 is TGTGCCAGCAGCTCCACTCCCGGGGGGCTGTCCCACGAGCAGTACTTC.

Only a few counts were recorded for this clone. The chain employs TRBV5-1 and TRBJ1-2; maybe TRBD1 (6 bases). Trimming took off 0 bases at V and 6 bases at J, with 9 bases between the two ends. Germline CDR1 is SGHRS and CDR2 is YFSETQ. The CDR3 is 13 residues long. CDR3 loop: CASSLDRAHGYTF. The CDR3 nucleotides are TGCGCCAGCAGCTTGGACAGGGCCCATGGCTACACCTTC.